This TCR beta chain was recorded in a study of cytomegalovirus exposure and HLA in healthy donors. Overall study context: Earlier sequencing of approximately 200 million T cells yielded around 100 million unique TCR beta sequences.

The study ran its PCR with 60 Vbeta and 13 Jbeta primers. Produced via immunoSEQ multiplex PCR; TCRdb's table is partial and in-frame only. The sample lists 180,000 or so clones; over 70% were seen once. Comments on this clone: Its antigen is unidentified.

Study-wide points: Among the sequence variants, a highly shared cluster was likely an artifact of sequencing.

The CDR3 contains 16 residues. The V end lost 7 bases, the J end lost 4 bases, and 21 bases lay between the germline ends. Germline V gene lookup returns CDR1 MDHEN and CDR2 SYDVKM. The sequence came from a male donor in good health and CMV-seronegative. Sequences were obtained from PBMCs. The chain employs TRBV28 and TRBJ2-3; TRBD2 might be the D (6 bases). The CDR3 DNA is TGTGCCAGCACTCTAAGGGTCGGGAGTGAGGCAGATACGCAGTATTTT. It translates to CASTLRVGSEADTQYF.